A single sample is the source of the 25 T cell receptor beta chains below, sequenced in a study of cytomegalovirus exposure and HLA in healthy donors. PCR was performed using 60 Vbeta and 13 Jbeta primers. Profiled with immunoSEQ multiplex PCR; TCRdb holds only in-frame clones, not every one. Here the sample spans some 130,000 clones, 65% to 85% being singletons. Sequenced sample: PBMCs. The receptors derive from a man younger than 35 in good health and CMV-seronegative.

This rearrangement joins TRBV9 to TRBJ2-2; the D gene is possibly TRBD2 (7 bases). V was pared by 0 bases and J by 5 bases, with 17 bases between. Germline lookup yields CDR1 SGDLS and CDR2 YYNGEE. There are 17 residues in the CDR3. The CDR3 nucleotides are TGTGCCAGCAGCGTAGGAGCGGCGGGGGCCACGACCGGGGAGCTGTTTTTT. Its protein is CASSVGAAGATTGELFF.

The gene calls are TRBV11-2 and TRBJ1-2; possible D gene TRBD1, 5 bases. The CDR3 is 14 residues long. V was clipped by 6 bases and J by 7 bases, with 18 bases between them. The germline V gene has CDR1 SGHAT and CDR2 FQNNGV. The CDR3 DNA follows: TGTGCCAGCAGTTCCAGCGGGGGAACGGGTGGCTACACCTTC. Protein product: CASSSSGGTGGYTF.

The rearrangement links TRBV13 to TRBJ2-7, with D unresolved. With 5 bases removed from V and 0 bases from J, the gap between germline ends came to 5 bases. The CDR3 has 12 residues. CDR1 is PRHDT and CDR2 is FYEKMQ in the germline V gene (reference sequence). CDR3 sequence reads: CASSLSSYEQYF. In DNA, the CDR3 is TGTGCCAGCAGCCTATCCTCCTACGAGCAGTACTTC.

V usage is TRBV5-1 and J usage is TRBJ2-5, with a weak D call TRBD1 (5 bases). This CDR3 region has 15 residues. Germline V gives CDR1 SGHRS, CDR2 YFSETQ. Trimming removed 4 bases from V and 1 base from J, with 14 bases in between. CDR3 bases: TGCGCCAGCAGCCCATTCCCAGGGCCCCAAGAGACCCAGTACTTC. This gives the protein CASSPFPGPQETQYF. The whole variable domain, remainder taken from reference TRBV5-1 and TRBJ2-5, is KAGVTQTPRYLIKTRGQQVTLSCSPISGHRSVSWYQQTPGQGLQFLFEYFSETQRNKGNFPGRFSGRQFSNSRSEMNVSTLELGDSALYLCASSPFPGPQETQYFGPGTRLLVL.

This clone was seen once. The chain combines TRBV7-9 with TRBJ2-7; possible D gene TRBD1, 6 bases. Germline values: CDR1 SEHNR, CDR2 FQNEAQ (reference sequence). The CDR3 covers 17 residues. With 1 base removed from V and 0 bases from J, the gap between germline ends came to 16 bases. CDR3 in DNA: TGTGCCAGCAGCTTAGAGCTTCTGCAGGGGAGCTCCTACGAGCAGTACTTC. Protein product: CASSLELLQGSSYEQYF.

The chain combines TRBV4-1 with TRBJ1-5, with 10 bases identical to TRBD1. There are 14 residues in the CDR3. Germline lookup yields CDR1 MGHRA and CDR2 YSYEKL. Losses at the gene ends were 4 bases for V and 7 bases for J; bases not matched to a gene: 4. CDR3 amino acids: CASSRQGAEQPQHF. In nucleotides, the CDR3 is TGCGCCAGCAGCCGACAGGGGGCAGAGCAGCCCCAGCATTTT.

CDR3 sequence (DNA): TGTGCTAGTGGACTGCGCCCGGGACTTGAAGCTTTCTTT. It specifies CASGLRPGLEAFF. This chain uses TRBV12-5 with TRBJ1-1; maybe TRBD1 (5 bases). This CDR3 spans 13 amino acids. V was shortened by 6 bases and J by 7 bases, with 15 bases between the two germline ends. CDR1 is LGHNT, CDR2 FRNRAP, per germline.

The chain is built from TRBV11-3 and TRBJ2-5; 9 positions agree with TRBD1. The germline CDR1 and CDR2 sequences are SGHNT and YENEEA. The CDR3 covers 14 residues. The ends lost 5 bases at V and 4 bases at J; junction bases unmatched: 5. The CDR3 DNA follows: TGTGCCAGCAGCATGGGACAGGGAAGAGAGACCCAGTACTTC. As protein: CASSMGQGRETQYF.

V is TRBV19 and J is TRBJ2-7; perhaps TRBD1 as D (6 bases). The CDR3 consists of 14 residues. Germline CDR1 and CDR2: LNHDA and SQIVND (reference sequence). V gave up 5 bases and J gave up 2 bases, with 13 bases separating them. The CDR3 loop is CASSLKKGAYEQYF. For the CDR3, the DNA is TGTGCCAGTAGTCTTAAAAAGGGGGCCTACGAGCAGTACTTC. The whole variable domain, filled in from reference TRBV19 and TRBJ2-7, reads DGGITQSPKYLFRKEGQNVTLSCEQNLNHDAMYWYRQDPGQGLRLIYYSQIVNDFQKGDIAEGYSVSREKKESFPLTVTSAQKNPTAFYLCASSLKKGAYEQYFGPGTRLTVT.

The table lists this clone with a few counts. The chain recombines TRBV5-6 with TRBJ1-6; TRBD1 matches 8 bases. Germline V gene sequence: CDR1 SGHDT, CDR2 YYEEEE. The CDR3 length is 13 residues. V shed 0 bases, J shed 13 bases, and the junction held 3 bases outside the gene matches. In DNA form, the CDR3 reads TGTGCCAGCAGCTTGGTGGGACAGGCTCCCCTCCACTTT. This translates into CASSLVGQAPLHF.

This chain's CDR3 is CASSLGATLSYEQYF. DNA of the CDR3: TGTGCCAGCAGCTTAGGGGCCACACTCTCCTACGAGCAGTACTTC. The chain uses TRBV7-9 and TRBJ2-7, with D uncertain. The CDR3 runs 15 residues. Between the trimmed V and J ends, which lost 1 base and 0 bases, there was a span of 10 bases. CDR1 is SEHNR, CDR2 FQNEAQ, per germline (reference sequence).

On this clone: At one of its ends the junction is not consistent with the germline gene, which may arise from a read error. V and J are TRBV27 and TRBJ1-2, with D uncertain. This CDR3 comprises 16 residues. From germline, CDR1 is MNHEY and CDR2 SMNVEV (reference sequence). The CDR3 sequence: CASSTQINNPQDGYTF. CDR3 coding DNA: TGTGCCAGCAGTACACAGATTAATAACCCCCAGGATGGGTACACCTTC.

This rearrangement joins TRBV4-2 to TRBJ1-2; TRBD1 matches 7 bases. Per germline, CDR1 LGHNA and CDR2 YNFKEQ. Trimming removed 4 bases from V and 1 base from J; junction bases left unmatched: 3. This CDR3 is built from 14 residues. CDR3 loop: CASSPDRFNYGYTF. Here the CDR3 DNA reads TGTGCCAGCAGCCCGGACAGGTTTAACTATGGCTACACCTTC.

The chain joins TRBV5-6 to TRBJ1-2; 7 nucleotides line up with TRBD1. The J segment lost 6 bases and the V segment lost 4 bases, leaving 6 bases of the junction unmatched. Germline-derived CDR1 and CDR2 are SGHDT and YYEEEE. This CDR3 is built from 13 residues. The CDR3 DNA follows: TGTGCCAGCAGCCCGACAGGGCGGAATGGCTACACCTTC. Translation: CASSPTGRNGYTF.

The V gene is TRBV6-6, the J gene TRBJ1-4; perhaps TRBD1 as D (6 bases). The V and J ends lost 2 bases and 8 bases respectively, with 18 bases between them. Germline loops: CDR1 MNHNY, CDR2 SVGAGI (reference sequence). The CDR3 length is 16 residues. The DNA of the CDR3 is TGTGCCAGCAGTTACCCACGGTCGGGGGGGCAGGAAAAACTGTTTTTT. Its protein is CASSYPRSGGQEKLFF.

V is TRBV13 and J is TRBJ2-1; 11 bases map to TRBD2. With V trimmed by 4 bases and J by 5 bases, 10 bases remained unmatched. Germline CDR1 and CDR2: PRHDT and FYEKMQ (reference sequence). The CDR3 totals 17 residues. The CDR3 nucleotides read TGTGCCAGCAGCTCCCCCTGGGGACTAGCGGTGAACAATGAGCAGTTCTTC. This sequence encodes CASSSPWGLAVNNEQFF. Together with reference TRBV13 and TRBJ2-1, the CDR3 gives the full variable domain: AAGVIQSPRHLIKEKRETATLKCYPIPRHDTVYWYQQGPGQDPQFLISFYEKMQSDKGSIPDRFSAQQFSDYHSELNMSSLELGDSALYFCASSSPWGLAVNNEQFFGPGTRLTVL.

V usage is TRBV27 and J usage is TRBJ1-1; D is perhaps TRBD1 (6 bases). Germline values: CDR1 MNHEY, CDR2 SMNVEV (reference sequence). This CDR3 contains 12 residues. The ends were cut back, 7 bases at V and 8 bases at J, with 14 bases in the middle. DNA for the CDR3: TGTGCCAGCACCTCTGGACAGAGCGAAGCTTTCTTT. It is translated as CASTSGQSEAFF.

There are a few counts of this clone. V is TRBV4-1 and J is TRBJ1-3, with D maybe TRBD1 (6 bases). Trimming left V 4 bases short and J 0 bases short, with 19 bases between. The CDR3 runs to 18 residues. Germline CDR1 reads MGHRA; CDR2 reads YSYEKL. The CDR3 here is CASSPYSDRTSSGNTIYF. DNA for the CDR3: TGCGCCAGCAGCCCTTACTCTGACAGGACATCCTCTGGAAACACCATATATTTT.

CDR3 residues: CASSLDPGADSPLHF. The CDR3 DNA follows: TGCGCCAGCAGCTTGGATCCAGGGGCAGATTCACCCCTCCACTTT. V is TRBV5-1 and J is TRBJ1-6, with D possibly being TRBD1 (6 bases). The V gene's germline CDR1 is SGHRS and CDR2 YFSETQ. V shed 0 bases and J shed 8 bases, with 12 bases lying between them. The CDR3 is 15 residues long.

The chain carries TRBV4-3 and TRBJ2-1, with D perhaps TRBD1 (6 bases). Trimming took 0 bases from V and 13 from J, leaving 13 bases between them. The CDR3 runs to 13 residues. CDR1 is LGHNA and CDR2 is YSLEER in the germline V gene. The CDR3 DNA is TGCGCCAGCAGCCAAGAGGTCCGGGACAATCAGTTCTTC. Translated: CASSQEVRDNQFF.

V and J are TRBV5-1 and TRBJ2-5; TRBD1 agrees at 10 bases. The J segment lost 5 bases and the V segment lost 4 bases, leaving 11 bases of the junction unmatched. Germline CDR1 reads SGHRS; CDR2 reads YFSETQ. The CDR3 extends over 16 amino acids. The CDR3 coding sequence is TGCGCCAGCAGCCAAAGAGGCGGACAGGGGGTTGAGACCCAGTACTTC. Translated, it gives CASSQRGGQGVETQYF.

This rearrangement joins TRBV7-2 to TRBJ1-2; 10 bases align to TRBD1. The CDR3 covers 14 residues. V gave up 3 bases and J gave up 7 bases; unmatched junction bases: 5. Germline V lookup: CDR1 SGHTA, CDR2 FQGNSA. The CDR3 is CASSLTGGGSGYTF. CDR3 DNA: TGTGCCAGCAGCTTGACAGGGGGCGGAAGTGGCTACACCTTC.

The chain couples TRBV9 to TRBJ1-4; perhaps TRBD1 as D (5 bases). This CDR3 is 14 amino acids long. Germline assignment: CDR1 SGDLS and CDR2 YYNGEE. Trimming took 3 bases from V and 8 from J, leaving 14 bases between them. The CDR3 nucleotides read TGTGCCAGCAGCGCCGGGGGGGGACGGGAAAAACTGTTTTTT. This codes for CASSAGGGREKLFF.

Remarks on this clone: At one of its ends the junction is not consistent with the germline gene, which may arise from a read error. The chain is built from TRBV7-9 and TRBJ1-1, with 9 nucleotides matching TRBD1. Germline values: CDR1 SEHNR, CDR2 FQNEAQ (reference sequence). The CDR3 consists of 16 residues. This CDR3 is CSSSLPGQGLNTEAFF. The DNA of the CDR3 is TGTTCCAGCAGCTTACCGGGACAGGGATTGAACACTGAAGCTTTCTTT.

This clone was recorded a few times. The chain couples TRBV6-1 to TRBJ1-6; perhaps TRBD1 as D (5 bases). V lost 8 bases to trimming and J lost 6 bases, with 8 bases between them. The germline CDR1 and CDR2 sequences are MNHNS and SASEGT. The CDR3 runs to 12 residues. The CDR3: CASRQGNSPLHF. In DNA form, the CDR3 reads TGTGCCAGCCGGCAGGGTAATTCACCCCTCCACTTT.